These 19 T cell receptor beta chains originate from one sample sequenced in a study of T cell responses to AZD1222 COVID-19 vaccine. Profiling relied on immunoSEQ multiplex PCR, and the TCRdb table lists in-frame clones only, not all of them. The top ten hold over 6% of the sample, which has about 150,000 clones, around nine tenths seen once. The material was peripheral blood, obtained after recovery from COVID-19. Receptors were obtained from an adult who had recovered from COVID-19.

The chain uses TRBV6-2 or TRBV6-3 and TRBJ1-3; D is unresolved. V was clipped by 4 bases and J by 1 base, with 14 bases between them. Germline CDR1 MNHEY, CDR2 SVGEGT. This CDR3 spans 16 amino acids. The CDR3 here is CASSFGSYRSGNTIYF. The CDR3 coding sequence is TGTGCCAGCAGTTTCGGGAGCTATCGATCTGGAAACACCATATATTTT.

This clone has only one observation. This chain uses TRBV11-2 with TRBJ2-3; possible D gene TRBD1, 5 bases. This CDR3 has 18 residues. V gave up 2 bases and J gave up 2 bases, with 20 bases separating them. Germline CDR1 and CDR2: SGHAT and FQNNGV. For the CDR3, the DNA is TGTGCCAGCAGCTTACTCCGAGGAGTCTTACAGGCCACAGATACGCAGTATTTT. Protein sequence: CASSLLRGVLQATDTQYF.

The chain uses TRBV14 and TRBJ1-4; D might be TRBD1 (6 bases). The CDR3 is 18 residues long. V was trimmed by 0 bases and J by 7 bases, leaving 21 bases between them. Germline CDR1 SGHDN, CDR2 FVKESK. CDR3 nucleotides: TGTGCCAGCAGCCAAGATGATGGTATCGGGGGCTTAAGTGAAAAACTGTTTTTT. This translates into CASSQDDGIGGLSEKLFF. The complete variable domain, with remaining parts taken from reference TRBV14 and TRBJ1-4, reads EAGVTQFPSHSVIEKGQTVTLRCDPISGHDNLYWYRRVMGKEIKFLLHFVKESKQDESGMPNNRFLAERTGGTYSTLKVQPAELEDSGVYFCASSQDDGIGGLSEKLFFGSGTQLSVL.

The chain links TRBV11-2 to TRBJ1-1, with 7 bases identical to TRBD1. This CDR3 comprises 17 residues. The germline gives CDR1 SGHAT, CDR2 FQNNGV. Unmatched junction bases numbered 8, after V lost 0 bases and J lost 1 base. CDR3 nucleotides: TGTGCCAGCAGCTTAGATCGGCTGCACAGGGGGAACACTGAAGCTTTCTTT. Translating it yields CASSLDRLHRGNTEAFF.

This chain uses TRBV19 with TRBJ2-3; 7 bases align to TRBD2. Germline lookup yields CDR1 LNHDA and CDR2 SQIVND (reference sequence). This CDR3 contains 14 residues. V shed 5 bases and J 3 bases; nucleotides not matched to a gene: 5. The CDR3 sequence: CASSLRLATDTQYF. The CDR3 nucleotides are TGTGCCAGTAGTCTCCGACTAGCTACAGATACGCAGTATTTT.

The V gene is TRBV7-6, the J gene TRBJ2-1; 7 bases are a match to TRBD2. The CDR3 runs to 15 residues. Germline V gene lookup returns CDR1 SGHVS and CDR2 FNYEAQ. V shed 3 bases, J shed 1 base, and the junction held 3 bases outside the gene matches. The CDR3 reads CASSFSGRSYNEQFF. In DNA, the CDR3 is TGTGCCAGCAGCTTTAGCGGGCGTTCCTACAATGAGCAGTTCTTC. The full variable domain, completed using reference TRBV7-6 and TRBJ2-1, is GAGVSQSPRYKVTKRGQDVALRCDPISGHVSLYWYRQALGQGPEFLTYFNYEAQQDKSGLPNDRFSAERPEGSISTLTIQRTEQRDSAMYRCASSFSGRSYNEQFFGPGTRLTVL.

This chain connects TRBV6-4 to TRBJ2-6; tentatively, D is TRBD1 (6 bases). Between the trimmed V and J ends, which lost 1 base and 3 bases, there was a span of 25 bases. Germline CDR1 reads MRHNA; CDR2 reads SNTAGT. The CDR3 totals 21 residues. The CDR3 reads CASSDLQGSGYLVGGANVLTF. The CDR3, as DNA: TGTGCCAGCAGTGACTTACAGGGTTCGGGATATCTTGTGGGTGGGGCCAACGTCCTGACTTTC.

V and J are TRBV28 and TRBJ2-7; 9 bases map to TRBD2. V trimming: 5 bases; J trimming: 2 bases; junction bases outside the gene matches: 10. Germline CDR1 MDHEN, CDR2 SYDVKM. This CDR3 has 16 amino acids. CDR3 sequence reads: CASSPNLAGPPYEQYF. The CDR3 coding sequence is TGTGCCAGCAGTCCCAATCTAGCGGGGCCCCCCTACGAGCAGTACTTC.

This sequence joins TRBV2 and TRBJ1-2; TRBD1 matches 12 bases. The CDR3 extends over 15 amino acids. Germline assignment: CDR1 SNHLY and CDR2 FYNNEI. V shed 6 bases, J shed 2 bases, and the junction held 4 bases outside the gene matches. In DNA, the CDR3 is TGTGCCAGCAGCCCGGGACAGGGGGCCAACTATGGCTACACCTTC. This codes for CASSPGQGANYGYTF.

Only a few counts were recorded for this clone. The J gene is TRBJ2-5, the V gene TRBV9; no firm D call. The CDR3 has 15 amino acids. Germline CDR1 reads SGDLS; CDR2 reads YYNGEE. V gave up 3 bases and J gave up 1 base, with 13 bases separating them. CDR3 DNA sequence: TGTGCCAGCAGCGGCCACCCAGGCAGCCAAGAGACCCAGTACTTC. Its protein is CASSGHPGSQETQYF.

The gene calls are TRBV6-2 or TRBV6-3 and TRBJ1-4; D is perhaps TRBD1 (6 bases). The germline V gene has CDR1 MNHEY and CDR2 SVGEGT. The CDR3 is 15 residues long. V was trimmed by 5 bases and J by 12 bases, leaving 22 bases between them. CDR3 amino acids: CASSTIRDMGRELFF. In nucleotides, the CDR3 is TGTGCCAGCAGTACCATCCGGGACATGGGCCGAGAACTGTTTTTT.

Only one count was recorded for this clone. The chain has TRBV6-1 and TRBJ1-2; D call uncertain. This CDR3 contains 13 residues. Deletions cut 2 bases from V and 8 bases from J, with 12 bases between. CDR1 and CDR2 from the germline V gene are MNHNS and SASEGT. CDR3 amino acids: CASSERQTYGYTF. The CDR3, as DNA: TGTGCCAGCAGTGAAAGGCAAACTTACGGCTACACCTTC.

The chain couples TRBV5-1 to TRBJ2-2; maybe TRBD2 (6 bases). V lost 2 bases and J lost 1, with 9 bases in between. The CDR3 spans 15 residues. CDR1 SGHRS and CDR2 YFSETQ come from the germline V gene. In DNA form, the CDR3 reads TGCGCCAGCAGCTTAAGGAGGGGGAACACCGGGGAGCTGTTTTTT. This codes for CASSLRRGNTGELFF.

J is TRBJ1-2 and V is TRBV2; no firm D call. V lost 7 bases, J lost 8 bases, and 20 bases lay in between. This CDR3 spans 14 amino acids. Germline CDR1 is SNHLY and CDR2 is FYNNEI. For the CDR3, the DNA is TGTGCCAGCATCCCCCAGGTCCCGTCAAGCGGCTACACCTTC. This sequence encodes CASIPQVPSSGYTF.

The rearrangement uses TRBV6-5 and TRBJ1-6; 7 bases are a match to TRBD1. Germline V gene lookup returns CDR1 MNHEY and CDR2 SVGAGI. The ends lost 7 bases at V and 6 bases at J; junction bases unmatched: 9. This CDR3 comprises 15 residues. The CDR3 loop reads CASNDRALGNSPLHF. The CDR3 nucleotides read TGTGCCAGCAACGACAGGGCCCTGGGTAATTCACCCCTCCACTTT.

This clone was detected once. This sequence joins TRBV14 and TRBJ2-5, with a possible D match to TRBD2 (6 bases). From germline, CDR1 is SGHDN and CDR2 FVKESK. The CDR3 loop spans 14 amino acids. V was cut by 2 bases and J by 5 bases, with 12 bases left in between. The CDR3 loop is CASSQSSARETQYF. The DNA for the CDR3 is TGTGCCAGCAGCCAATCTAGCGCCCGGGAGACCCAGTACTTC. Drawing the rest from reference TRBV14 and TRBJ2-5, the complete variable domain is EAGVTQFPSHSVIEKGQTVTLRCDPISGHDNLYWYRRVMGKEIKFLLHFVKESKQDESGMPNNRFLAERTGGTYSTLKVQPAELEDSGVYFCASSQSSARETQYFGPGTRLLVL.

The chain combines TRBV28 with TRBJ1-6; no definite D call. The CDR3 is made up of 16 amino acids. Trimming left V 2 bases short and J 7 bases short, with 15 bases between. Germline assignment: CDR1 MDHEN and CDR2 SYDVKM. This CDR3 is CASSLHENSENSPLHF. The CDR3, as DNA: TGTGCCAGCAGTTTACATGAGAATTCTGAAAATTCACCCCTCCACTTT.

A single count supports this clone. At the DNA level, this CDR3 is encoded by other sequences in the same sample as well. The rearrangement uses TRBV3-1 (or the pseudogene TRBV3-2) and TRBJ2-7, with 10 bases fitting TRBD2. The V and J ends lost 4 bases and 5 bases, in that order; junction bases with no gene match: 5. Germline CDR1 is LGHDT and CDR2 is YNNKEL (reference sequence). The CDR3 is 14 amino acids. The CDR3 bases are TGTGCCAGCAGCCCCGGGCTAGCGGGAGACGAGCAGTACTTC. Translating gives CASSPGLAGDEQYF.

This clone came up a few times. V gene TRBV2 combines with J gene TRBJ1-1; maybe TRBD1 (6 bases). The ends were cut back, 6 bases at V and 10 bases at J, with 15 bases in the middle. The CDR3 is made up of 12 amino acids. Germline V gene sequence: CDR1 SNHLY, CDR2 FYNNEI. CDR3 residues: CASSALWGRAFF. CDR3 nucleotides: TGTGCCAGCAGCGCTCTTTGGGGGCGAGCTTTCTTT.